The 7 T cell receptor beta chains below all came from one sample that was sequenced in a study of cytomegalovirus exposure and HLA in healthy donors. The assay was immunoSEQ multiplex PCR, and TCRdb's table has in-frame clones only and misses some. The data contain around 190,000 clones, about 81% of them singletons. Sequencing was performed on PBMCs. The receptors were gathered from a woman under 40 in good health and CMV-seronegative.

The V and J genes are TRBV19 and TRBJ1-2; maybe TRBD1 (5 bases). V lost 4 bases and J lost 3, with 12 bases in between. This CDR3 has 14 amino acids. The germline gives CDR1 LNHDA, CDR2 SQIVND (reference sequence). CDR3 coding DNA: TGTGCCAGTAGTACGTATGACAGATACTATGGCTACACCTTC. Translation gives CASSTYDRYYGYTF.

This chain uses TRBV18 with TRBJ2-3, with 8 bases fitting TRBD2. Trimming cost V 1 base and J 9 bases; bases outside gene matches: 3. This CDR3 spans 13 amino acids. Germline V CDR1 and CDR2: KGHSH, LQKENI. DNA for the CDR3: TGTGCCAGCTCACCACAAGCGGGGGAGACGCAGTATTTT. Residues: CASSPQAGETQYF. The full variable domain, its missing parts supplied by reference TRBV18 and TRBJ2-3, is NAGVMQNPRHLVRRRGQEARLRCSPMKGHSHVYWYRQLPEEGLKFMVYLQKENIIDESGMPKERFSAEFPKEGPSILRIQQVVRGDSAAYFCASSPQAGETQYFGPGTRLTVL.

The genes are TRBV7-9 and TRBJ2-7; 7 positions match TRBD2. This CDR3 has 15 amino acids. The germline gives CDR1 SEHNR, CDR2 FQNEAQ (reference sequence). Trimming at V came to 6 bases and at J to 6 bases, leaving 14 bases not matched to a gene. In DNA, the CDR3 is TGTGCCAGCAGTTGCTCGGATCGGGAGGTTTGCGAGCAGTACTTC. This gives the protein CASSCSDREVCEQYF.

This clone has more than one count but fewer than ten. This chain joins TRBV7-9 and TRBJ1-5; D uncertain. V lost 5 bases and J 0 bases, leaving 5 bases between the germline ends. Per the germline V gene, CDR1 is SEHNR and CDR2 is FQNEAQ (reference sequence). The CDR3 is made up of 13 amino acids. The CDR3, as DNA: TGTGCCAGCAGCCCTTATAGCAATCAGCCCCAGCATTTT. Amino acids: CASSPYSNQPQHF. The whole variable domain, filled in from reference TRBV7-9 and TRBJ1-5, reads DTGVSQNPRHKITKRGQNVTFRCDPISEHNRLYWYRQTLGQGPEFLTYFQNEAQLEKSRLLSDRFSAERPKGSFSTLEIQRTEQGDSAMYLCASSPYSNQPQHFGDGTRLSIL.

In DNA, the CDR3 is TGTGCCAGCAGCCAAGAAGTGCATCTAGCGGAGAACTACGAGCAGTACTTC. As protein: CASSQEVHLAENYEQYF. The V call is TRBV4-2, the J call TRBJ2-7; 7 bases map to TRBD2. With V trimmed by 0 bases and J by 3 bases, 11 bases remained unmatched. The CDR3 has 17 amino acids. Per germline, CDR1 LGHNA and CDR2 YNFKEQ.

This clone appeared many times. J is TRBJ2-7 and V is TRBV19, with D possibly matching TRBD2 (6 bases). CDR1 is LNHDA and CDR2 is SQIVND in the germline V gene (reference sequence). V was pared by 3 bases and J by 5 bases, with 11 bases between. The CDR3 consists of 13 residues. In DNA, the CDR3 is TGTGCCAGTAGTATCGGGGGTACCGACGAGCAGTACTTC. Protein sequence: CASSIGGTDEQYF.

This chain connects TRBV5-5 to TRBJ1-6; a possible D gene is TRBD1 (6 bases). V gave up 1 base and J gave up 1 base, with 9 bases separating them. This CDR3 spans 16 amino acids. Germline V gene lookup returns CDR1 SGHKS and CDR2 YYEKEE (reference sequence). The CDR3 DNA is TGTGCCAGCAGCTTGAGGCAGGGGTCCTATAATTCACCCCTCCACTTT. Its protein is CASSLRQGSYNSPLHF.